The sequence of this T cell receptor beta chain was determined in a study of identical twins (dated by TCRdb to 2016 to 2017). Broadly, across the study: To test whether fetal clonotypes persist, this study deep-sequenced TCR alpha and beta repertoires from monozygotic twins, from unrelated adults of various ages, and from cord blood. To rule out contamination, replicate twin experiments were performed at different times with different library preparation protocols. Beyond this particular receptor, the publication reports: Compared with coincidental sharing between unrelated individuals, an excess of low generation-probability sequences was observed among out-of-frame TCR alpha sequences shared between twins. Because the same donors could not be followed over many years, the conclusions relied on cross-sectional statistical analysis. A weaker excess of twin sharing was found in beta out-of-frame sequences because the signal-to-noise ratio was lowered by fewer shared sequences. Out-of-frame TCR alpha sharing in monozygotic twins was systematically underestimated by recombination models, whereas sharing between unrelated individuals was in agreement with the recombination models. Abundant cord blood beta clonotypes carried fewer insertions; young adult naive repertoires showed a weaker similar trend, while memory repertoires showed none. Invariant T cells such as MAIT and iNKT could partly confound zero-insertion analyses, although diverse VJ usage argued against such confounding for most clonotypes.

The method was 5' RACE. The sequencer was an Illumina HiSeq 2000. Template switching added a universal primer binding site, and the final cDNA carried a unique molecular identifier that allowed TCR cDNA molecules to be counted accurately. Specific primers in the conserved constant-segment region were used to synthesize first-strand cDNA for the TCR alpha and beta chains. To control for contamination, each cDNA library was double barcoded with a SMART-Mk sample barcode plus Illumina barcodes. TruSeq adapter sequences and Illumina sample barcodes were added in two successive PCR steps. TCR alpha and beta cDNA libraries were sequenced on the Illumina HiSeq platform with custom primers. On the authors' methods: Raw reads were processed with MiGEC to extract unique molecular identifiers, and MiXCR was used to determine CDR3 positions. For each individual, recombination models were inferred using an EM algorithm with the repgenHMM and IGoR tools. The analysis of shared clonotypes was done with the tcR package in R, with sharing normalized by the product of cloneset sizes. Out-of-frame nonproductive sequences were analyzed to study raw recombination free of thymic and clonal selection effects. Using fastp at Q25 and MiXCR, TCRdb reprocessed the public reads and kept productive beta chains. CDR3 protein sequences are deduplicated, and each keeps its most common genes and DNA. These V and J calls derive from TCRdb rather than the authors' analysis. The sample has hundreds of thousands of distinct CDR3 sequences on record, approximately 7% of them singletons. The ten largest clonotypes hold more than 3% of the sample.

This clonotype was counted a few times. The clone's antigen remains unknown. There are no base qualities to consult, and no much larger clone falls within one base. Only healthy Caucasian donors were included. The twin cohort comprised three pairs of female monozygotic twins, all aged about 18 to 29 years. Using Miltenyi CD45RO+ enrichment and human naive T-cell isolation kits, memory (CD45RO+) and naive T cells were isolated from PBMC. The germline V gene gives CDR1 as SQVTM and CDR2 as ANQGSEA. Measured from the cysteine to the phenylalanine, the CDR3 is 17 residues long. Of the read, only the CDR3 DNA is kept; its 51 bases are in frame from base 1. Trimming costs V 0 bases and J 1 base, and their ends lie 18 bases apart. The same data also contributed to another study, on yellow fever vaccine responses in identical twins. Looking at the second paper: According to the authors, the vaccine-induced T cell response in identical twins seemed to be partly convergent and partly specific to each individual. In identical twins, the study followed T cell clones that responded to the vaccine with precision.

The chain couples TRBV29-1 to TRBJ1-2; there is no confident call for the D gene. This sequence was found in a woman between 18 and 29 years old in good health. Specimen: memory (CD45RO+) T cells sorted from blood. The cell subset or site label for this specimen denotes: CD45RO+ enriched T cells. The DNA sequence is TGCAGCGTTGAAGATATATCCCTCCGGAGGGATAACTATGGCTACACCTTC. Translated, this gives CSVEDISLRRDNYGYTF.